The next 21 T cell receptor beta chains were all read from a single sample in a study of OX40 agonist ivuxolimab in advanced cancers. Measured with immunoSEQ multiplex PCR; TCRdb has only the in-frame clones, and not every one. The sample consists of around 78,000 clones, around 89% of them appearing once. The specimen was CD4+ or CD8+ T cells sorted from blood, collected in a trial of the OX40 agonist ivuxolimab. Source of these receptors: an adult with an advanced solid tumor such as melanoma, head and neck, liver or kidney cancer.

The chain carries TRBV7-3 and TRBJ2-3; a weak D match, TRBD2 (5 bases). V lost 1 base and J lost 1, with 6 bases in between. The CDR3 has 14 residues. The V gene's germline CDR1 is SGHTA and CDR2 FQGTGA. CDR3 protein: CASSLSSGTDTQYF. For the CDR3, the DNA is TGTGCCAGCAGCTTAAGTAGCGGCACAGATACGCAGTATTTT.

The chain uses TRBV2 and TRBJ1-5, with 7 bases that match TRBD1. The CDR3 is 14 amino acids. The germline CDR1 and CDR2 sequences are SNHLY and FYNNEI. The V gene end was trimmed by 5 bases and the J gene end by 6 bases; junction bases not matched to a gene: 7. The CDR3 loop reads CASSPRQGAQPQHF. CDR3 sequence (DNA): TGTGCCAGCAGTCCGCGACAGGGTGCTCAGCCCCAGCATTTT.

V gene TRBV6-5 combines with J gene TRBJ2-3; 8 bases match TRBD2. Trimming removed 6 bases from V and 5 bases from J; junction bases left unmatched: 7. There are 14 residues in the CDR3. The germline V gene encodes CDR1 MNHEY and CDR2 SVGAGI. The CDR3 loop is CASRAGGSLDTQYF. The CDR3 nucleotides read TGTGCCAGCAGGGCGGGGGGATCCTTAGATACGCAGTATTTT.

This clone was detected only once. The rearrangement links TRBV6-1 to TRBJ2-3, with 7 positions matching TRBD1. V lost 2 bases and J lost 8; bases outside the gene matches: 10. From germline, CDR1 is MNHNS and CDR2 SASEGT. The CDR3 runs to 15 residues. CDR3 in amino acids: CASSEYLQGIGTQYF. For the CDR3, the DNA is TGTGCCAGCAGTGAATATCTACAGGGGATCGGTACGCAGTATTTT.

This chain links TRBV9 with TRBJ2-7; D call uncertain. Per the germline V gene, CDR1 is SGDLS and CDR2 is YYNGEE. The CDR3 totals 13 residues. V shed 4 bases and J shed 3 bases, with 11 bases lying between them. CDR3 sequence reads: CASSPAADYEQYF. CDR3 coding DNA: TGTGCCAGCAGCCCCGCCGCAGACTACGAGCAGTACTTC. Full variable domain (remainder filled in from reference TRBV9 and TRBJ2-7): DSGVTQTPKHLITATGQRVTLRCSPRSGDLSVYWYQQSLDQGLQFLIQYYNGEERAKGNILERFSAQQFPDLHSELNLSSLELGDSALYFCASSPAADYEQYFGPGTRLTVT.

The DNA of the CDR3 is TGTGCCAGCAGCTTAAACCAGGGGAACAATGAGCAGTTCTTC. Translation: CASSLNQGNNEQFF. The V gene is TRBV7-3, the J gene TRBJ2-1; D perhaps matches TRBD1 (6 bases). This CDR3 has 14 residues. V lost 1 base to trimming and J lost 5 bases, with 9 bases between them. The V gene's germline CDR1 is SGHTA and CDR2 FQGTGA.

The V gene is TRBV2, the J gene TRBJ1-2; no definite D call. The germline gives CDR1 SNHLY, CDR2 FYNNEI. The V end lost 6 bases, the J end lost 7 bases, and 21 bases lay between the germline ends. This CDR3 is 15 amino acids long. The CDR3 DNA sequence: TGTGCCAGCAGCGGTGAAACCGGCCCCGGTGGTGGCTACACCTTC. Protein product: CASSGETGPGGGYTF. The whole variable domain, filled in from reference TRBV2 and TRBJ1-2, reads EPEVTQTPSHQVTQMGQEVILRCVPISNHLYFYWYRQILGQKVEFLVSFYNNEISEKSEIFDDQFSVERPDGSNFTLKIRSTKLEDSAMYFCASSGETGPGGGYTFGSGTRLTVV.

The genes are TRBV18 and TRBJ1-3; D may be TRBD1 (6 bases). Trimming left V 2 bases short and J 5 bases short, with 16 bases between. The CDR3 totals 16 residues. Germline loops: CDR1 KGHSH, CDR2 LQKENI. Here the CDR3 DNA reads TGTGCCAGCTCACCAGCCCTCGTGGACAGCCGAAACACCATATATTTT. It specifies CASSPALVDSRNTIYF.

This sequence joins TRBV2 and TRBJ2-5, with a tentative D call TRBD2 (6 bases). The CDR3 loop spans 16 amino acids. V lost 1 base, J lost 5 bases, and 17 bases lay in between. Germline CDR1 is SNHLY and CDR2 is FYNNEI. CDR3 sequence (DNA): TGTGCCAGCAGTGAAGGGGGAGCAGGGAGGATGGAGACCCAGTACTTC. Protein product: CASSEGGAGRMETQYF.

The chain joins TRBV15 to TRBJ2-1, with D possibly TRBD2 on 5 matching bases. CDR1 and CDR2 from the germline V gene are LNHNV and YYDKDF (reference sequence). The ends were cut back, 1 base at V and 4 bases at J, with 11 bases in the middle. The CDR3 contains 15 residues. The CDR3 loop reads CATSRALGGYNEQFF. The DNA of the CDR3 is TGTGCCACCAGCAGAGCCTTAGGAGGATACAATGAGCAGTTCTTC.

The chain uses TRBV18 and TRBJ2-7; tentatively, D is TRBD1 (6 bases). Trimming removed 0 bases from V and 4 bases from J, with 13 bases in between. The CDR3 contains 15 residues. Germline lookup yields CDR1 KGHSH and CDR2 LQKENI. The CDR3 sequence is CASSPPSRGGYEQYF. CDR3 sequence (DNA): TGTGCCAGCTCACCACCCTCCAGGGGTGGGTACGAGCAGTACTTC.

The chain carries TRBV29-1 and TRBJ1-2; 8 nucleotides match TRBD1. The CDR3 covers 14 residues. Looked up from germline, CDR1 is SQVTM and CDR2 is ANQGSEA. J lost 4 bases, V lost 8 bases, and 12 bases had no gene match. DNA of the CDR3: TGCAGCTTTGCCCCAGGGGGCCAGGGCTATGGCTACACCTTC. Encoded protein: CSFAPGGQGYGYTF.

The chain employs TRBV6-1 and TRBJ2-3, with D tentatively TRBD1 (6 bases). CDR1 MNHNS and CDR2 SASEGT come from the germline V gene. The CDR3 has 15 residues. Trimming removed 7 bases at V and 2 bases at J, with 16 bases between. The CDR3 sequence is CASTTGTPNTDTQYF. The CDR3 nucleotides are TGTGCCAGCACCACTGGGACACCCAACACAGATACGCAGTATTTT.

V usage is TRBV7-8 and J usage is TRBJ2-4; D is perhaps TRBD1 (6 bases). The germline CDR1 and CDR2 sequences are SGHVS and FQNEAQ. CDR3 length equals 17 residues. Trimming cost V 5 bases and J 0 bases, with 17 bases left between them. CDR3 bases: TGTGCCAGCAGCCCCCAAAGAGGACAGCTAGCCAAAAACATTCAGTACTTC. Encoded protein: CASSPQRGQLAKNIQYF.

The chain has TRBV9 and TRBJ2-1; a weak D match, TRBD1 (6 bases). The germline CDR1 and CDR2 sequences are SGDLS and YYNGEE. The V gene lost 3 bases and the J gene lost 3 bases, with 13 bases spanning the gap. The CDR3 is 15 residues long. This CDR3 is CASSAGVGDYNEQFF. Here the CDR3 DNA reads TGTGCCAGCAGCGCAGGGGTCGGGGACTACAATGAGCAGTTCTTC. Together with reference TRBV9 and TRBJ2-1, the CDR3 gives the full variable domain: DSGVTQTPKHLITATGQRVTLRCSPRSGDLSVYWYQQSLDQGLQFLIQYYNGEERAKGNILERFSAQQFPDLHSELNLSSLELGDSALYFCASSAGVGDYNEQFFGPGTRLTVL.

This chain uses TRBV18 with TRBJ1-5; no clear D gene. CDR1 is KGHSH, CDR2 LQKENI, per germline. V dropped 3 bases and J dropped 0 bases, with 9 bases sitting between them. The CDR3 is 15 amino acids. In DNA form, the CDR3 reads TGTGCCAGCTCACCCGTTTTTAATAGCAATCAGCCCCAGCATTTT. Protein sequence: CASSPVFNSNQPQHF.

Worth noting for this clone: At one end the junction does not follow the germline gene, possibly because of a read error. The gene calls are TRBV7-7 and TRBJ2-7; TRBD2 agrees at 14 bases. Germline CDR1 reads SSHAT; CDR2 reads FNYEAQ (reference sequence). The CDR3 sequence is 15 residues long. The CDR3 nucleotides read TGTGCTAGCAGCCCGGGACTAGCGGGAGACCCCGCTTTGTACTTC. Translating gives CASSPGLAGDPALYF.

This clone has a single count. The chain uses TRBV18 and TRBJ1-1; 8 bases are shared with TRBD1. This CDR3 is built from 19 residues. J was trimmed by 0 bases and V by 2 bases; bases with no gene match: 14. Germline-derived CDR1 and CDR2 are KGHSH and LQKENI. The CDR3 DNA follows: TGTGCCAGCTCACCATCGAGGGCAGGGGGCGCCGGGATGAACACTGAAGCTTTCTTT. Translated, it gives CASSPSRAGGAGMNTEAFF.

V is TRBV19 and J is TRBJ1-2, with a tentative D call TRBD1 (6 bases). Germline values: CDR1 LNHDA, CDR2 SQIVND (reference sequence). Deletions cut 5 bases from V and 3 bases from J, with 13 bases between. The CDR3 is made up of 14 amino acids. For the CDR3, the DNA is TGTGCCAGTAGTCCGGGGGCAACGGACTATGGCTACACCTTC. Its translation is CASSPGATDYGYTF.

CDR3 residues: CASSLSGQGWGNEQFF. Here the CDR3 DNA reads TGTGCCAGCAGTTTATCCGGACAGGGGTGGGGGAATGAGCAGTTCTTC. This chain uses TRBV28 with TRBJ2-1, with 9 bases identical to TRBD1. The CDR3 is made up of 16 amino acids. V shed 1 base, J shed 7 bases, and the junction held 8 bases outside the gene matches. Germline lookup yields CDR1 MDHEN and CDR2 SYDVKM. Filled out from reference TRBV28 and TRBJ2-1, the complete variable domain reads DVKVTQSSRYLVKRTGEKVFLECVQDMDHENMFWYRQDPGLGLRLIYFSYDVKMKEKGDIPEGYSVSREKKERFSLILESASTNQTSMYLCASSLSGQGWGNEQFFGPGTRLTVL.

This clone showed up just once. CDR3 DNA sequence: TGTGCCAGCAGGGGGACTAGCGGCTCCTACGAGCAGTACTTC. As protein: CASRGTSGSYEQYF. V and J are TRBV2 and TRBJ2-7; 11 bases are shared with TRBD2. This CDR3 comprises 14 residues. CDR1 and CDR2 (germline): SNHLY, FYNNEI. V was pared by 6 bases and J by 0 bases, with 1 base of the junction left unmatched.